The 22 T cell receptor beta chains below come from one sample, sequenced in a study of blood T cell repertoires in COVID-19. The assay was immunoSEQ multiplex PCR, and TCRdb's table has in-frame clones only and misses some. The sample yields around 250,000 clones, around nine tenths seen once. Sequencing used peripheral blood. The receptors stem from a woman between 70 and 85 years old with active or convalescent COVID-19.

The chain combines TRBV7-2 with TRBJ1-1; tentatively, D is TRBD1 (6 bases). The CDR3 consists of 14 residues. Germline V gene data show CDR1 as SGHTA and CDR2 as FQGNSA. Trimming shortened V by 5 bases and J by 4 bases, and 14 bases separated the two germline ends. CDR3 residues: CASSVQGRGTEAFF. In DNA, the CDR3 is TGTGCCAGCAGCGTACAGGGTAGGGGCACTGAAGCTTTCTTT.

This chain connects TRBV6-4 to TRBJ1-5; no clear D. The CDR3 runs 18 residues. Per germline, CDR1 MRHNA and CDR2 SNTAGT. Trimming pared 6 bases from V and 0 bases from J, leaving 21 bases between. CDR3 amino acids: CASRPQAHIKHSNQPQHF. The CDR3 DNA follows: TGTGCCAGCAGGCCTCAGGCACATATAAAGCATAGCAATCAGCCCCAGCATTTT.

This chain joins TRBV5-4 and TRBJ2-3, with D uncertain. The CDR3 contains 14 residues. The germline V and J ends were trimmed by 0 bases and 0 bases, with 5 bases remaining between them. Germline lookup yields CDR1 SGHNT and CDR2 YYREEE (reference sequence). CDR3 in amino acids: CASSLGSSTDTQYF. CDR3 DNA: TGTGCCAGCAGCTTGGGTTCTAGCACAGATACGCAGTATTTT.

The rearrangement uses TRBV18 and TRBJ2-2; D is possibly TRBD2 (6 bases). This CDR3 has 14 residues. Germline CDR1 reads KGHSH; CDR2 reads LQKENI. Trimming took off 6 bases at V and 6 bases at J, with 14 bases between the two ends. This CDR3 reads CASSQTLAPGELFF. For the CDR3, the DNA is TGTGCCAGCTCGCAAACACTAGCTCCCGGGGAGCTGTTTTTT. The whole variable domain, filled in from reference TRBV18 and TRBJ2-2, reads NAGVMQNPRHLVRRRGQEARLRCSPMKGHSHVYWYRQLPEEGLKFMVYLQKENIIDESGMPKERFSAEFPKEGPSILRIQQVVRGDSAAYFCASSQTLAPGELFFGEGSRLTVL.

The CDR3 coding sequence is TGTGCCAGCAGCGTGGGACAAGAATTCTACGAGCAGTACTTC. This translates into CASSVGQEFYEQYF. V usage is TRBV5-4 and J usage is TRBJ2-7; D perhaps matches TRBD1 (6 bases). CDR3 length equals 14 residues. CDR1 and CDR2 from the germline V gene are SGHNT and YYREEE (reference sequence). V lost 4 bases, J lost 3 bases, and 14 bases lay in between.

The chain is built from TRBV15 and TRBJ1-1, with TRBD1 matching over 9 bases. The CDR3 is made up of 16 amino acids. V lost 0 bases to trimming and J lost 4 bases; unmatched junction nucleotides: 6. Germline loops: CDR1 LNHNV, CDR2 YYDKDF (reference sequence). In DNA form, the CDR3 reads TGTGCCACCAGCAGAGATTTAACAGGGGGCGGCACTGAAGCTTTCTTT. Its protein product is CATSRDLTGGGTEAFF.

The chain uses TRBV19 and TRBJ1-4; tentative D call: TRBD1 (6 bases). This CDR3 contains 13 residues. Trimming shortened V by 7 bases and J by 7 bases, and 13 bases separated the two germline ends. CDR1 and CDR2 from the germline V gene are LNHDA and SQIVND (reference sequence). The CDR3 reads CASTTGLLEKLFF. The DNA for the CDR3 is TGTGCCAGTACTACAGGGTTACTTGAAAAACTGTTTTTT.

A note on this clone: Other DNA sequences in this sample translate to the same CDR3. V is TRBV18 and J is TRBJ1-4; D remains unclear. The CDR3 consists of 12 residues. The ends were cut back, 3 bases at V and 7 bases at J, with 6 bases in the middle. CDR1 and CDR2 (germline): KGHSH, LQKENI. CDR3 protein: CASSPRGEKLFF. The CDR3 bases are TGTGCCAGCTCACCTCGGGGTGAAAAACTGTTTTTT.

The CDR3 nucleotides are TGTGCCAGCAGTTACGCCTACACAGGGGTTCCCCTCCACTTT. Amino acid sequence: CASSYAYTGVPLHF. This chain uses TRBV6-6 with TRBJ1-6; TRBD1 agrees at 7 bases. This CDR3 region has 14 residues. The J segment lost 13 bases and the V segment lost 2 bases, leaving 8 bases of the junction unmatched. The germline gives CDR1 MNHNY, CDR2 SVGAGI (reference sequence).

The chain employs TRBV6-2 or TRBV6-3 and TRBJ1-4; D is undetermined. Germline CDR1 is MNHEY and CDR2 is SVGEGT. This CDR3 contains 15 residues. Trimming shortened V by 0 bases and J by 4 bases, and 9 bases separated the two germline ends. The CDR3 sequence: CASSYSGANNEKLFF. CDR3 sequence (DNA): TGTGCCAGCAGTTACTCAGGAGCAAATAATGAAAAACTGTTTTTT.

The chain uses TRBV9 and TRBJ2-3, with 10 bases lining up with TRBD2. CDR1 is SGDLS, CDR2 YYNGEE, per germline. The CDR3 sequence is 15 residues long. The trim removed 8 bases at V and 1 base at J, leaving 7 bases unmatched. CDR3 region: CASNLGLAGTDTQYF. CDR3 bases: TGTGCCAGTAACCTCGGACTAGCGGGCACAGATACGCAGTATTTT.

CDR3 bases: TGCGCCAGCAGTGTCGGGGGGGCGGGAGGCACAGATACGCAGTATTTT. Amino acid sequence: CASSVGGAGGTDTQYF. The V gene is TRBV4-3, the J gene TRBJ2-3; 8 positions match TRBD2. Losses at the gene ends were 6 bases for V and 1 base for J; bases not matched to a gene: 9. The germline V gene encodes CDR1 LGHNA and CDR2 YSLEER. This CDR3 contains 16 residues.

CDR3: CATSPGGARSTDTQYF. The CDR3 region has the DNA TGCGCCACCTCCCCCGGAGGGGCGAGGTCCACAGATACGCAGTATTTT. The V gene is TRBV5-1, the J gene TRBJ2-3; D is perhaps TRBD2 (6 bases). Germline V CDR1 and CDR2: SGHRS, YFSETQ. CDR3 length: 16 residues. Trimming removed 9 bases at V and 2 bases at J, with 22 bases between.

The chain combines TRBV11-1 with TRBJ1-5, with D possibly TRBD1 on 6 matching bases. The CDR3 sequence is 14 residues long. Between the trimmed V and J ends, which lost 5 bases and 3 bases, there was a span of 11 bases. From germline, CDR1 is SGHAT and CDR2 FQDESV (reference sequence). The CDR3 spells CASSPTGPNQPQHF. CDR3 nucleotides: TGTGCCAGCAGCCCCACAGGGCCCAATCAGCCCCAGCATTTT.

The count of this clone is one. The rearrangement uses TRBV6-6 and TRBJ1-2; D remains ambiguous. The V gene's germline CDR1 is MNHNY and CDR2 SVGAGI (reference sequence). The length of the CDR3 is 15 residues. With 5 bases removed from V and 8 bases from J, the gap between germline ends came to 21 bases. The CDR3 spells CASSQSLSGPYGYTF. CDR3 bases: TGTGCCAGCAGTCAATCCCTTAGCGGCCCTTACGGCTACACCTTC.

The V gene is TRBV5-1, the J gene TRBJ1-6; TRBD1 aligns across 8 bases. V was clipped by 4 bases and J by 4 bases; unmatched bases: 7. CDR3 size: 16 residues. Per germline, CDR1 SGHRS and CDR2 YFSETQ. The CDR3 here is CASSTTGGGYNSPLHF. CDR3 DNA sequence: TGCGCCAGCAGCACTACAGGGGGAGGATATAATTCACCCCTCCACTTT. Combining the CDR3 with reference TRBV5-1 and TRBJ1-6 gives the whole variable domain KAGVTQTPRYLIKTRGQQVTLSCSPISGHRSVSWYQQTPGQGLQFLFEYFSETQRNKGNFPGRFSGRQFSNSRSEMNVSTLELGDSALYLCASSTTGGGYNSPLHFGNGTRLTVT.

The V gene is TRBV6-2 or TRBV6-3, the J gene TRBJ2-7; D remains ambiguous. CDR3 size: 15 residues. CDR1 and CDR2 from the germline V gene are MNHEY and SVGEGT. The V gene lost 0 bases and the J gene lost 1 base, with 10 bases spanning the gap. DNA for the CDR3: TGTGCCAGCAGTTACTCGATGGGCAGGTCCTACGAGCAGTACTTC. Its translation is CASSYSMGRSYEQYF.

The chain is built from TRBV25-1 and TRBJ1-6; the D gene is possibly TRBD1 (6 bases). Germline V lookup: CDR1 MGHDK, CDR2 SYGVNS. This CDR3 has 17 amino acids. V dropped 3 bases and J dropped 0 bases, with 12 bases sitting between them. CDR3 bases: TGTGCCAGCAGTGATTCTCAGGGGAGCTCCTATAATTCACCCCTCCACTTT. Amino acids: CASSDSQGSSYNSPLHF.

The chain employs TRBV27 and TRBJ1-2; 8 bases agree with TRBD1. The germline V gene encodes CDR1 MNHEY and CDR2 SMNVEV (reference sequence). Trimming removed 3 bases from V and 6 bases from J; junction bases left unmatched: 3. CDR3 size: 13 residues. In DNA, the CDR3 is TGTGCCAGCAGTTTGGGGGGACAGGATGGCTACACCTTC. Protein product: CASSLGGQDGYTF.

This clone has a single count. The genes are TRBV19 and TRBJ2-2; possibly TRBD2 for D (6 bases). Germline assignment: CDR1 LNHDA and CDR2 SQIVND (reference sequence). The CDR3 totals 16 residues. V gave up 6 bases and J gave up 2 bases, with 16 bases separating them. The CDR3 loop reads CASSNPGSFNTGELFF. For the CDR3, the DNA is TGTGCCAGTAGCAACCCCGGGAGTTTTAACACCGGGGAGCTGTTTTTT.

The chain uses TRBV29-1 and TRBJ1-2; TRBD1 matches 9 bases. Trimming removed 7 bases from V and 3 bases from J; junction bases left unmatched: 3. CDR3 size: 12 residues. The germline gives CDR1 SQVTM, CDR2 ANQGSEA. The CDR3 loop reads CSGDRGDYGYTF. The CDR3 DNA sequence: TGCAGCGGTGACAGGGGGGACTATGGCTACACCTTC.

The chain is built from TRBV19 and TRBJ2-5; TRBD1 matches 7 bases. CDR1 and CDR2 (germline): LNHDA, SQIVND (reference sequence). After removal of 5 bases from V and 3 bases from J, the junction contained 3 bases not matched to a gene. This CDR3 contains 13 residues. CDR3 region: CASSPGTEETQYF. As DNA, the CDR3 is TGTGCCAGTAGTCCCGGGACAGAAGAGACCCAGTACTTC.